One sample yielded the 21 T cell receptor beta chains listed below, sequenced in a study of T cell repertoires in cytomegalovirus infection (dated by TCRdb to between 2018 and 2020). This sample was sequenced with an Illumina HiSeq 1500. The raw public reads went through TCRdb reprocessing: fastp at Q25, MiXCR clone calling, in-frame beta chains kept. All rows with the same CDR3 protein become a single entry with the most common DNA and genes. Present in this sample are more than 140,000 distinct CDR3 sequences, 6.5% of which were seen just once. Under 20% of the sample lies in the top ten. Sequenced material: PBMCs. The receptors come from a human donor in good health (CMV status not recorded). Some clones in this sample may be carry-over from other donors' samples.

This clonotype was found a few times. The chain employs TRBV6-1 and TRBJ2-5; 7 bases match TRBD1. V lost 5 bases and J lost 1; bases outside the gene matches: 10. Germline lookup yields CDR1 MNHNS and CDR2 SASEGT. The CDR3 loop spans 16 amino acids. CDR3 region: CASSLNSGQIQETQYF. CDR3 coding DNA: TGTGCCAGCAGTCTTAATTCGGGACAGATCCAAGAGACCCAGTACTTC.

CDR3 coding DNA: TGTGCCAGCAGGAGGGACACTGAAGCTTTCTTT. It translates to CASRRDTEAFF. The chain combines TRBV6-6 with TRBJ1-1; D unclear. CDR1 is MNHNY, CDR2 SVGAGI, per germline (reference sequence). The CDR3 contains 11 residues. Trimming removed 6 bases at V and 3 bases at J, with 5 bases between.

CDR3 nucleotides: TGTGCCAGCAGTTTCAGTATGGGCGGAGGGAACACTGAAGCTTTCTTT. It translates to CASSFSMGGGNTEAFF. This chain uses TRBV12-3 or TRBV12-4 with TRBJ1-1; D is uncertain. Trimming took 3 bases from V and 1 from J, leaving 15 bases between them. The length of the CDR3 is 16 residues.

This clonotype came up many times. V and J are TRBV7-3 and TRBJ2-5; 12 bases map to TRBD2. V was pared by 5 bases and J by 3 bases, with 10 bases of the junction left unmatched. The CDR3 length is 17 residues. Germline CDR1 and CDR2: SGHTA and FQGTGA. The CDR3 bases are TGTGCCAGCAGCCCCCAGACTAGCGGGGGAAGCAAAGAGACCCAGTACTTC. As protein: CASSPQTSGGSKETQYF.

At least ten counts were recorded for this clonotype. The gene calls are TRBV28 and TRBJ1-4; 7 bases are shared with TRBD1. Per germline, CDR1 MDHEN and CDR2 SYDVKM. The CDR3 length is 14 residues. V shed 6 bases, J shed 2 bases, and the junction held 3 bases outside the gene matches. The DNA for the CDR3 is TGTGCCAGCAGCCCACAGGGGACTAATGAAAAACTGTTTTTT. This gives the protein CASSPQGTNEKLFF.

The rearrangement links TRBV2 to TRBJ2-5; D is uncertain. There are 15 residues in the CDR3. V shed 8 bases and J shed 3 bases, with 19 bases lying between them. Germline V lookup: CDR1 SNHLY, CDR2 FYNNEI. The CDR3 DNA follows: TGTGCCAGCCACAACGATAGTAATAGAGAAGAGACCCAGTACTTC. This sequence encodes CASHNDSNREETQYF. The full variable domain, its missing parts supplied by reference TRBV2 and TRBJ2-5, is EPEVTQTPSHQVTQMGQEVILRCVPISNHLYFYWYRQILGQKVEFLVSFYNNEISEKSEIFDDQFSVERPDGSNFTLKIRSTKLEDSAMYFCASHNDSNREETQYFGPGTRLLVL.

This CDR3 reads CASSRTGYQNTEAFF. CDR3 DNA sequence: TGTGCCAGCAGCCGCACAGGGTATCAGAACACTGAAGCTTTCTTT. This rearrangement joins TRBV7-2 to TRBJ1-1; weak D call: TRBD1 (6 bases). V was cut by 5 bases and J by 1 base, with 14 bases left in between. Germline CDR1 is SGHTA and CDR2 is FQGNSA. The CDR3 is 15 amino acids.

This clonotype was seen a handful of times. The V call is TRBV28, the J call TRBJ2-7; 8 bases line up with TRBD1. J gave up 4 bases and V 1 base, and 6 bases lay outside the gene matches. The CDR3 sequence is 15 residues long. The V gene's germline CDR1 is MDHEN and CDR2 SYDVKM. The CDR3 DNA sequence: TGTGCCAGCAGTTTATCCGGACAGGGTGGATACGAGCAGTACTTC. This encodes CASSLSGQGGYEQYF.

This clonotype was counted many times. The CDR3 coding sequence is TGTGCCAGCAGTTTCGGGGAGGACACTGAAGCTTTCTTT. Its translation: CASSFGEDTEAFF. The chain is built from TRBV12-3 or TRBV12-4 and TRBJ1-1, with D uncertain. This CDR3 spans 13 amino acids. V was shortened by 3 bases and J by 3 bases, with 8 bases between the two germline ends.

This clonotype was counted between two and nine times. V gene TRBV28 combines with J gene TRBJ1-2; the D is unclear. Trimming pared 6 bases from V and 10 bases from J, leaving 18 bases between. Germline CDR1 and CDR2: MDHEN and SYDVKM. This CDR3 has 13 residues. DNA of the CDR3: TGTGCCAGCAGCTTGGACCGAGGAAGGGCCTACACCTTC. It is translated as CASSLDRGRAYTF.

This clonotype was counted at least ten times. V is TRBV12-5 and J is TRBJ2-7, with D tentatively TRBD2 (8 bases). The CDR3 runs 13 residues. V gave up 6 bases and J gave up 5 bases, with 14 bases separating them. Germline V CDR1 and CDR2: LGHNT, FRNRAP. The CDR3 sequence is CASGPGGGDEQYF. The CDR3 bases are TGTGCTAGTGGGCCGGGAGGGGGCGACGAGCAGTACTTC.

This clonotype has a count of ten or more. The rearrangement links TRBV14 to TRBJ1-1; unclear D gene. The V end lost 1 base, the J end lost 5 bases, and 5 bases lay between the germline ends. Germline CDR1 SGHDN, CDR2 FVKESK. The CDR3 length is 12 residues. CDR3 nucleotide sequence: TGTGCCAGCAGCCAAGTGCTTACTGAAGCTTTCTTT. It specifies CASSQVLTEAFF.

This clonotype was seen repeatedly, ten times or more. V is TRBV6-5 and J is TRBJ2-3; D tentatively fits TRBD1 or TRBD2 (6 bases each). Trimming took 6 bases from V and 5 from J, leaving 24 bases between them. Germline V gives CDR1 MNHEY, CDR2 SVGAGI. The CDR3 has 17 residues. CDR3 sequence (DNA): TGTGCCAGCAGCCGGTCGGATCGGCCGGGGGCCGGAGATACGCAGTATTTT. Translation gives CASSRSDRPGAGDTQYF.

The sample holds many counts of this clonotype. The rearrangement uses TRBV7-2 and TRBJ1-4, with D maybe TRBD1 (5 bases). The CDR3 runs to 12 residues. Trimming left V 3 bases short and J 11 bases short, with 10 bases between. Per germline, CDR1 SGHTA and CDR2 FQGNSA. The chain's CDR3 is CASSFTGGKLFF. The DNA for the CDR3 is TGTGCCAGCAGCTTCACGGGGGGGAAACTGTTTTTT.

This clonotype was recorded many times. This chain joins TRBV27 and TRBJ2-1; D call uncertain. The CDR3 loop spans 11 amino acids. CDR1 is MNHEY, CDR2 SMNVEV, per germline (reference sequence). V was cut by 6 bases and J by 3 bases, with 3 bases left in between. CDR3 sequence (DNA): TGTGCCAGCAGGGTCTACAATGAGCAGTTCTTC. Encoded protein: CASRVYNEQFF.

This clonotype was seen at least ten times. The rearrangement uses TRBV7-2 and TRBJ2-7, with D perhaps matching TRBD1 or TRBD2 (5 bases each). V was trimmed by 5 bases and J by 7 bases, leaving 18 bases between them. Germline CDR1 reads SGHTA; CDR2 reads FQGNSA. This CDR3 has 14 residues. The CDR3 DNA reads as TGTGCCAGCAGCCGGGACCCATCCCCTATGGAGCAGTACTTC. Residues: CASSRDPSPMEQYF.

There are many counts of this clonotype. This rearrangement joins TRBV20-1 to TRBJ1-1; D is ambiguous. Trimming took off 5 bases at V and 1 base at J, with 14 bases between the two ends. The V gene's germline CDR1 is DFQATT and CDR2 SNEGSKA (reference sequence). The CDR3 extends over 14 amino acids. The CDR3 loop reads CSAPSSVSNTEAFF. For the CDR3, the DNA is TGCAGTGCTCCTTCGAGTGTTTCGAACACTGAAGCTTTCTTT.

This clonotype was seen at least ten times. The chain links TRBV29-1 to TRBJ1-1; D unresolved. This CDR3 spans 11 amino acids. V was pared by 4 bases and J by 4 bases, with 7 bases between. The germline V gene has CDR1 SQVTM and CDR2 ANQGSEA. CDR3 DNA: TGCAGCGTTGGTAGAAGCACTGAAGCTTTCTTT. This gives the protein CSVGRSTEAFF.

This clonotype has at least ten counts. The CDR3 loop is CASTSRGDEQYF. In nucleotides, the CDR3 is TGTGCCAGCACTTCCCGGGGCGACGAGCAGTACTTC. The chain carries TRBV27 and TRBJ2-7; either TRBD1 or TRBD2 may fit D (5 bases each). The CDR3 loop spans 12 amino acids. Germline V gene data show CDR1 as MNHEY and CDR2 as SMNVEV (reference sequence). The V gene lost 7 bases and the J gene lost 5 bases, with 12 bases spanning the gap.

This clonotype was observed a handful of times. The rearrangement uses TRBV29-1 and TRBJ1-2, with a tentative D call TRBD1 (5 bases). The germline V and J ends were trimmed by 4 bases and 5 bases, with 8 bases remaining between them. Germline V CDR1 and CDR2: SQVTM, ANQGSEA. This CDR3 region has 11 residues. The DNA for the CDR3 is TGCAGCGTTGGGGAGGGGTATGGCTACACCTTC. Its translation: CSVGEGYGYTF. Looking up the rest from reference TRBV29-1 and TRBJ1-2 gives the full variable domain: SAVISQKPSRDICQRGTSLTIQCQVDSQVTMMFWYRQQPGQSLTLIATANQGSEATYESGFVIDKFPISRPNLTFSTLTVSNMSPEDSSIYLCSVGEGYGYTFGSGTRLTVV.

This clonotype was seen repeatedly, ten times or more. V and J are TRBV11-2 and TRBJ2-7; no definite D call. The CDR3 totals 15 residues. V lost 2 bases to trimming and J lost 3 bases, with 14 bases between them. Germline V gene data show CDR1 as SGHAT and CDR2 as FQNNGV. The CDR3 coding sequence is TGTGCCAGCAGCTTATACCTCCACAACCTCTACGAGCAGTACTTC. Translating gives CASSLYLHNLYEQYF.